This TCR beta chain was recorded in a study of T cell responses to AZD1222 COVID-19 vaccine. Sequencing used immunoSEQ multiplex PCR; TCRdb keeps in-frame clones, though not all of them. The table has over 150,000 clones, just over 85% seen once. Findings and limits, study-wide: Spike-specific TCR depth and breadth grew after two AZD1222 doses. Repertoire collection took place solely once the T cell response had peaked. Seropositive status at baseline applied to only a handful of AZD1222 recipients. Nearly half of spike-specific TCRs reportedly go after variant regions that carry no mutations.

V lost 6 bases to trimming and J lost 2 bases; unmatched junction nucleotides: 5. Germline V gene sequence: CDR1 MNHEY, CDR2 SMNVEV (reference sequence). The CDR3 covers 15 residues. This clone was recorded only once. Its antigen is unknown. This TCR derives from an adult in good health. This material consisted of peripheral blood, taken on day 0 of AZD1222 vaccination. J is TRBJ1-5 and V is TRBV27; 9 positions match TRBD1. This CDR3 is CASRKQGAGNQPQHF. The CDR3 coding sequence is TGTGCCAGCAGGAAACAGGGGGCAGGCAATCAGCCCCAGCATTTT.